This T cell receptor beta chain came from a study of T-cell memory formation after mild COVID-19. TCRdb reprocessed the 5' RACE reads with MiXCR, giving one entry per CDR3 protein. Of around 34,000 distinct CDR3 sequences in the sample, 7.7% were seen once. The CDR3 covers 13 residues. V dropped 2 bases and J dropped 5; count of bases not matched to a gene: 2. Germline V gene sequence: CDR1 SEHNR, CDR2 FQNEAQ (reference sequence). This clonotype was recorded at least ten times. What it binds is unknown. Points from the study as a whole: CD4+ bias marked clones expanding day 15 to 37, unlike balanced contracting clones. The authors did not confirm SARS-CoV-2 specificity of second-wave clones peaking day 37.

Sequencing used PBMCs or a T cell subset sorted from them (not recorded which). The chain recombines TRBV7-9 with TRBJ2-7; 8 bases align to TRBD1. The origin of this receptor is a young man who had mild COVID-19 (a few samples of this study predate the infection). Cell type and time point are not known. For the CDR3, the DNA is TGTGCCAGCAGCTTACAGGGGGCCCACGAGCAGTACTTC. Its translation is CASSLQGAHEQYF.